Listed here are 14 T cell receptor beta chains from one sample, sequenced in a study of blood T cell repertoires in COVID-19. The repertoire was sequenced with immunoSEQ multiplex PCR; TCRdb's copy has only in-frame clones and lacks some. The top ten hold nearly 2% of the sample, which has 400,000 to 550,000 clones, approximately 90% seen once. The specimen was PBMCs or T cells enriched from blood (not recorded which). The receptors come from a woman younger than 35 with acute COVID-19.

The chain recombines TRBV10-3 with TRBJ1-5, with 8 nucleotides matching TRBD1. The germline gives CDR1 ENHRY, CDR2 SYGVKD. The ends lost 2 bases at V and 6 bases at J; junction bases unmatched: 3. This CDR3 has 14 residues. This chain's CDR3 is CAISEDRGGQPQHF. The CDR3 DNA reads as TGTGCCATCAGTGAGGACAGGGGTGGTCAGCCCCAGCATTTT.

The V and J genes are TRBV29-1 and TRBJ1-1, with D perhaps matching TRBD1 (6 bases). CDR3 length: 11 amino acids. V was clipped by 6 bases and J by 1 base, with 6 bases between them. Germline V lookup: CDR1 SQVTM, CDR2 ANQGSEA. Here the CDR3 reads CSVQGNTEAFF. CDR3 DNA sequence: TGCAGCGTACAGGGGAACACTGAAGCTTTCTTT.

The rearrangement uses TRBV10-3 and TRBJ2-5; D gene unclear. The V gene lost 6 bases and the J gene lost 3 bases, with 5 bases spanning the gap. This CDR3 is 11 amino acids long. Germline CDR1 is ENHRY and CDR2 is SYGVKD. CDR3 loop: CAISQEETQYF. The CDR3 DNA reads as TGTGCCATCAGCCAGGAAGAGACCCAGTACTTC.

The chain links TRBV6-1 to TRBJ2-7; D might be TRBD1 (6 bases). V was shortened by 1 base and J by 3 bases, with 13 bases between the two germline ends. This CDR3 is built from 15 residues. Germline V lookup: CDR1 MNHNS, CDR2 SASEGT. The CDR3 reads CASSEVVDRSYEQYF. The CDR3 coding sequence is TGTGCCAGCAGTGAAGTGGTAGACAGGAGCTACGAGCAGTACTTC.

This rearrangement joins TRBV9 to TRBJ1-6, with D hard to call. Trimming took 0 bases from V and 9 from J, leaving 7 bases between them. CDR1 and CDR2 (germline): SGDLS, YYNGEE. This CDR3 is 13 amino acids long. The CDR3 loop reads CASSVGEGSPLHF. DNA for the CDR3: TGTGCCAGCAGCGTAGGTGAGGGTTCACCCCTCCACTTT.

This clone has more than one count but fewer than ten. The chain uses TRBV24-1 and TRBJ2-7; D is perhaps TRBD2 (5 bases). Per germline, CDR1 KGHDR and CDR2 SFDVKD. CDR3 length equals 14 residues. Trimming shortened V by 0 bases and J by 2 bases, and 7 bases separated the two germline ends. The CDR3 DNA reads as TGTGCCACCAGTGATTTGAGGGAGACCTACGAGCAGTACTTC. Amino acid sequence: CATSDLRETYEQYF.

In this sample, this clone turned up a few times. The chain couples TRBV14 to TRBJ1-4; 8 nucleotides align to TRBD1. The CDR3 totals 15 residues. V lost 1 base to trimming and J lost 6 bases; unmatched junction nucleotides: 4. Per germline, CDR1 SGHDN and CDR2 FVKESK. The CDR3 DNA reads TGTGCCAGCAGCCAAGGGGTACAGGGGGATGAAAAACTGTTTTTT. Translated, it gives CASSQGVQGDEKLFF.

This chain links TRBV7-9 with TRBJ2-5; 8 nucleotides match TRBD2. Germline V gene lookup returns CDR1 SEHNR and CDR2 FQNEAQ (reference sequence). V was clipped by 2 bases and J by 1 base; unmatched bases: 3. This CDR3 region has 15 residues. CDR3 in amino acids: CASSLWLAGQETQYF. In DNA form, the CDR3 reads TGTGCCAGCAGCTTATGGCTAGCGGGCCAAGAGACCCAGTACTTC.

The chain links TRBV21-1 to TRBJ2-7; the table's D call, TRBD1, was not checked against the DNA. TRBV21-1 is described as a pseudogene. CDR3 length: 17 amino acids. Here the CDR3 reads CASSKPPGQGSGWKQYF. CDR3 nucleotide sequence: TGTGCCAGCAGCAAACCTCCGGGACAGGGGAGCGGTTGGAAGCAGTACTTC.

The chain uses TRBV11-2 and TRBJ2-5; 7 bases match TRBD1. V lost 4 bases to trimming and J lost 6 bases; unmatched junction nucleotides: 11. The CDR3 extends over 15 amino acids. CDR1 and CDR2 from the germline V gene are SGHAT and FQNNGV. This chain's CDR3 is CASSSYRGSLKTQYF. CDR3 in DNA: TGTGCCAGCAGCTCCTACAGGGGAAGCTTGAAGACCCAGTACTTC.

This clone appeared once. The chain links TRBV3-1 (or the pseudogene TRBV3-2) to TRBJ2-7, with D uncertain. This CDR3 region has 14 residues. V gave up 1 base and J gave up 4 bases, with 11 bases separating them. Germline V lookup: CDR1 LGHDT, CDR2 YNNKEL (reference sequence). As DNA, the CDR3 is TGTGCCAGCAGCCAAGCCTTGGGCCGTTACGAGCAGTACTTC. This gives the protein CASSQALGRYEQYF.

This rearrangement joins TRBV25-1 to TRBJ2-5; D perhaps matches TRBD1 (5 bases). The germline CDR1 and CDR2 sequences are MGHDK and SYGVNS. This CDR3 is built from 13 residues. V lost 4 bases to trimming and J lost 3 bases, with 9 bases between them. CDR3 coding DNA: TGTGCCAGCAGTGCTACAGGAGAAGAGACCCAGTACTTC. Amino acids: CASSATGEETQYF.

This chain joins TRBV28 and TRBJ1-2; D unresolved. The V gene's germline CDR1 is MDHEN and CDR2 SYDVKM. Between the trimmed V and J ends, which lost 1 base and 6 bases, there was a span of 12 bases. This CDR3 is built from 14 residues. CDR3 bases: TGTGCCAGCAGTTTATTCCCGGGGAGTAATGGCTACACCTTC. Its translation: CASSLFPGSNGYTF.

This chain joins TRBV20-1 and TRBJ1-3; weak D call: TRBD1 (6 bases). The CDR3 runs 13 residues. From germline, CDR1 is DFQATT and CDR2 SNEGSKA (reference sequence). With 3 bases removed from V and 4 bases from J, the gap between germline ends came to 10 bases. The CDR3 DNA reads TGCAGTGCTAGTTCACAGGGAGGAAACACCATATATTTT. Translated, it gives CSASSQGGNTIYF.